These 20 T cell receptor beta chains came from one sample sequenced in a study of blood T cell repertoires in COVID-19. Clones were sequenced by immunoSEQ multiplex PCR, and TCRdb holds only the in-frame ones, with some missing. The sample has around 400,000 clones, over 75% seen once; the top ten hold about 1.5%. Sequencing used PBMCs or T cells enriched from blood (not recorded which). These receptors were collected from a woman aged 18-29 years who had been exposed to COVID-19.

The chain joins TRBV10-1 to TRBJ1-6; 9 nucleotides agree with TRBD1. The CDR3 extends over 14 amino acids. Germline V gene sequence: CDR1 WNHNN, CDR2 SYGVQD (reference sequence). Losses at the gene ends were 6 bases for V and 10 bases for J; bases not matched to a gene: 7. CDR3 sequence: CASSPGTGSSPLHF. CDR3 nucleotide sequence: TGCGCCAGCAGCCCCGGGACAGGGTCATCACCCCTCCACTTT.

This rearrangement joins TRBV6-4 to TRBJ1-6; D is possibly TRBD1 (6 bases). The CDR3 has 15 amino acids. Per the germline V gene, CDR1 is MRHNA and CDR2 is SNTAGT. Deletions cut 3 bases from V and 6 bases from J, with 12 bases between. The DNA of the CDR3 is TGTGCCAGCAGTGAGGTGGTGGGGGCTAATTCACCCCTCCACTTT. It is translated as CASSEVVGANSPLHF.

This chain connects TRBV11-3 to TRBJ2-1; 10 bases map to TRBD2. CDR1 and CDR2 (germline): SGHNT, YENEEA. The ends lost 0 bases at V and 5 bases at J; junction bases unmatched: 4. The CDR3 is 16 residues long. CDR3 coding DNA: TGTGCCAGCAGCTTAGAGGGAGCGGGAGGGAACAATGAGCAGTTCTTC. It specifies CASSLEGAGGNNEQFF.

The chain has TRBV27 and TRBJ2-1, with TRBD2 matching 8 bases. This CDR3 region has 16 residues. V shed 0 bases and J 5 bases; nucleotides not matched to a gene: 6. CDR1 is MNHEY and CDR2 is SMNVEV in the germline V gene (reference sequence). The CDR3: CASSLSRREANNEQFF. In nucleotides, the CDR3 is TGTGCCAGCAGTTTATCGAGGCGGGAGGCTAACAATGAGCAGTTCTTC.

The chain couples TRBV28 to TRBJ1-2, with D maybe TRBD1 (6 bases). In germline, CDR1 is MDHEN, CDR2 SYDVKM. The CDR3 totals 13 residues. V was cut by 6 bases and J by 0 bases, with 8 bases left in between. Written as DNA, the CDR3 is TGTGCCAGCAGCACAGGGTCTAACTATGGCTACACCTTC. Translation gives CASSTGSNYGYTF.

The chain recombines TRBV29-1 with TRBJ2-7, with D maybe TRBD2 (5 bases). The CDR3 spans 13 residues. Per the germline V gene, CDR1 is SQVTM and CDR2 is ANQGSEA. With 5 bases removed from V and 3 bases from J, the gap between germline ends came to 14 bases. DNA for the CDR3: TGCAGCGTTAGCCTAGCAGATTACTACGAGCAGTACTTC. This encodes CSVSLADYYEQYF.

The chain uses TRBV20-1 and TRBJ2-7; no firm D call. The CDR3 covers 9 residues. Germline CDR1 is DFQATT and CDR2 is SNEGSKA (reference sequence). The CDR3 protein is CTPFYEQYF. The CDR3, as DNA: TGCACCCCTTTCTACGAGCAGTACTTC.

This rearrangement joins TRBV11-3 to TRBJ2-1; 9 bases line up with TRBD2. The CDR3 is 16 residues long. Trimming took 0 bases from V and 5 from J; bases not matched to a gene: 5. The V gene's germline CDR1 is SGHNT and CDR2 YENEEA. Here the CDR3 DNA reads TGTGCCAGCAGCTTAGATAGCGGGGGAAACCACAATGAGCAGTTCTTC. Protein product: CASSLDSGGNHNEQFF.

The V and J genes are TRBV13 and TRBJ1-6; D not resolved. Germline-derived CDR1 and CDR2 are PRHDT and FYEKMQ (reference sequence). V lost 0 bases and J 0 bases, leaving 3 bases between the germline ends. This CDR3 has 15 amino acids. CDR3 protein: CASSLGSSYNSPLHF. As DNA, the CDR3 is TGTGCCAGCAGCTTAGGGAGCTCCTATAATTCACCCCTCCACTTT.

J is TRBJ2-1 and V is TRBV12-5; perhaps TRBD1 as D (6 bases). V was shortened by 4 bases and J by 5 bases, with 12 bases between the two germline ends. Per germline, CDR1 LGHNT and CDR2 FRNRAP. The CDR3 loop spans 14 amino acids. The DNA for the CDR3 is TGTGCTAGTGGTTCCCCGGGACACGACAATGAGCAGTTCTTC. This encodes CASGSPGHDNEQFF.

This clone appeared once. The chain's CDR3 is CASSQTGFPTEQYF. The CDR3 nucleotides read TGTGCCAGCAGCCAGACAGGATTCCCCACCGAGCAGTACTTC. V gene TRBV11-2 combines with J gene TRBJ2-7; a weak D match, TRBD1 (6 bases). The ends were cut back, 5 bases at V and 6 bases at J, with 17 bases in the middle. The CDR3 has 14 residues. In germline, CDR1 is SGHAT, CDR2 FQNNGV.

The chain has TRBV3-1 (or the pseudogene TRBV3-2) and TRBJ2-1; D may be TRBD2 (5 bases). The CDR3 extends over 12 amino acids. In germline, CDR1 is LGHDT, CDR2 YNNKEL (reference sequence). V was trimmed by 1 base and J by 15 bases, leaving 13 bases between them. The CDR3 protein is CASSQGAGSLFF. CDR3 nucleotide sequence: TGTGCCAGCAGCCAAGGGGCTGGGAGCTTGTTCTTC.

The chain carries TRBV5-1 and TRBJ2-1, with 16 bases aligning to TRBD2. Looked up from germline, CDR1 is SGHRS and CDR2 is YFSETQ. This CDR3 has 17 residues. The V and J ends lost 3 bases and 5 bases, in that order; junction bases with no gene match: 5. The CDR3 loop is CASSSGLAGGPHNEQFF. DNA of the CDR3: TGCGCCAGCAGCTCGGGACTAGCGGGAGGGCCCCACAATGAGCAGTTCTTC.

V and J are TRBV5-1 and TRBJ2-7, with 7 bases aligning to TRBD2. V shed 6 bases, J shed 6 bases, and the junction held 12 bases outside the gene matches. Germline V lookup: CDR1 SGHRS, CDR2 YFSETQ. CDR3 length equals 14 residues. DNA of the CDR3: TGCGCCAGCATGTCCGGGACTATCGTACGCGAGCAGTACTTC. It yields the protein CASMSGTIVREQYF.

V and J are TRBV24-1 and TRBJ2-3, with 7 bases identical to TRBD2. Looked up from germline, CDR1 is KGHDR and CDR2 is SFDVKD. CDR3 length: 16 residues. With 5 bases clipped from V and 5 bases from J, the junction kept 12 bases outside the gene matches. The CDR3 DNA is TGTGCCACCAGTGCCCTGGGGGGGAGCGGCAGAGATACGCAGTATTTT. The encoded protein is CATSALGGSGRDTQYF.

The CDR3 DNA sequence: TGTGCCAGCAGTTTGCACAGGGGGCAGGTGGGTTTCTTT. Translation gives CASSLHRGQVGFF. This sequence joins TRBV27 and TRBJ1-1; 9 bases line up with TRBD1. CDR3 length: 13 residues. Germline CDR1 MNHEY, CDR2 SMNVEV (reference sequence). V lost 3 bases and J lost 13; bases outside the gene matches: 9.

This chain uses TRBV5-1 with TRBJ1-2; TRBD1 agrees at 8 bases. CDR1 is SGHRS, CDR2 YFSETQ, per germline. J was trimmed by 5 bases and V by 3 bases; bases with no gene match: 6. The CDR3 has 14 amino acids. CDR3 amino acids: CASSWGQDLYGYTF. DNA for the CDR3: TGCGCCAGCAGCTGGGGACAGGACCTATATGGCTACACCTTC.

The J gene is TRBJ1-2, the V gene TRBV18; 7 nucleotides line up with TRBD1. The trim removed 4 bases at V and 7 bases at J, leaving 6 bases unmatched. CDR1 is KGHSH, CDR2 LQKENI, per germline. There are 13 residues in the CDR3. CDR3 in DNA: TGTGCCAGCTCACGACAGGGAGATGCTGGCTACACCTTC. Translated, it gives CASSRQGDAGYTF.

This clone has a handful of counts. The chain joins TRBV7-3 to TRBJ2-7; 8 bases are a match to TRBD2. The CDR3 is 18 residues long. V was clipped by 1 base and J by 2 bases; unmatched bases: 13. Per germline, CDR1 SGHTA and CDR2 FQGTGA. CDR3 DNA sequence: TGTGCCAGCAGCTTAAAAAGGTTTGGGCGGGGGGACCCCTACGAGCAGTACTTC. Amino acid sequence: CASSLKRFGRGDPYEQYF.

The rearrangement uses TRBV6-1 and TRBJ1-3, with D possibly TRBD1 on 5 matching bases. This CDR3 comprises 16 residues. Trimming pared 0 bases from V and 0 bases from J, leaving 9 bases between. Germline CDR1 MNHNS, CDR2 SASEGT. CDR3 sequence reads: CASSEAWGGSGNTIYF. As DNA, the CDR3 is TGTGCCAGCAGTGAAGCATGGGGGGGCTCTGGAAACACCATATATTTT.